This T cell receptor (beta chain) is from a study of shared clonotypes between healthy human individuals. Here immunoSEQ multiplex PCR was the method, and the copy in TCRdb shows in-frame clones only, minus some. The profile shows some 1.5 million clones, approximately 97% of them singletons. CDR3 length: 14 residues. Trimming took 1 base from V and 4 from J, leaving 7 bases between them. Germline V lookup: CDR1 MNHNS, CDR2 SASEGT. The genes are TRBV6-1 and TRBJ1-4; the D is unclear. The TCR was taken from a man under 40 in good health. The sample comprised naive CD4+ T cells sorted from blood. Subset: CD45RA+ positively selected. The CDR3 loop reads CASSEDSYNEKLFF. The CDR3, as DNA: TGTGCCAGCAGTGAAGACAGTTATAATGAAAAACTGTTTTTT.